This T cell receptor (beta chain) originates from a study of molecular identifiers for immune sequencing clone quantification. The germline V gene encodes CDR1 SGDLS and CDR2 YYNGEE. The CDR3 is 14 amino acids. Trimming removed 1 base from V and 8 bases from J, with 15 bases in between. This clonotype was counted at least ten times. Both previously described methods and listed TCR primers were employed to make bulk TCR libraries. TCRdb reprocessed the PCR reads with MiXCR, giving one entry per CDR3 protein. The table shows around 460,000 distinct CDR3 sequences, with about 22% occurring only once. With RNA at 10%, 30% or 50%, naive CD8 libraries came from approximately 22,000 to 940,000 sorted cells. A CD8+CD4-CCR7+CD45RA+ gate was used to sort naive CD8 T cells.

The chain employs TRBV9 and TRBJ1-1, with D uncertain. Sequenced sample: naive CD8+ T cells from blood, with Jurkat cell RNA spiked in. Subset here: FACS-sorted CD8+CD4-CCR7+CD45RA+ naive T cells. This TCR was sampled from a human donor in good health. Some libraries in this study had Jurkat cell RNA spiked in. CDR3 sequence reads: CASSVSSLGGEAFF. In DNA form, the CDR3 reads TGTGCCAGCAGCGTATCATCGTTGGGAGGGGAAGCTTTCTTT.